This T cell receptor beta chain was sequenced in a study of T cells in Graves' hyperthyroidism and ophthalmopathy. This clonotype appeared a few times. The antigen is undetermined. RNA transcripts were the template for amplifying TCR beta CDR3 regions. The TCR CDR3 first-round RT-PCR relied on the HTBI primer set. TCRdb re-called the multiplex PCR reads through MiXCR, storing one row per CDR3 protein. The sample shows hundreds of thousands of distinct CDR3 sequences, roughly 15% of them seen only once. Whole-study findings and limits: The model made its ophthalmopathy prediction, and onset followed a median approximately 6 months later. In simple terms, a model built on 13 V-J features told ophthalmopathy apart from stable hyperthyroidism. In the blood, most expanded thyroid clonotypes above 0.001 appeared as well.

The clonotype comes from a woman between 35 and 50 years old with Graves' ophthalmopathy. The sequenced sample was blood.

CDR3 coding DNA: TGTGCCACCAGAGACAGGACTAGCACAGATACGCAGTATTTT. It encodes CATRDRTSTDTQYF. This chain connects TRBV24-1 to TRBJ2-3; a weak D match, TRBD1 (6 bases). Germline V gene data show CDR1 as KGHDR and CDR2 as SFDVKD. V was trimmed by 7 bases and J by 0 bases, leaving 10 bases between them. CDR3 size: 14 residues.